These 29 T cell receptor beta chains originate from one sample sequenced in a study of Ad26.COV2.S vaccination and SARS-CoV-2 variants. Libraries were prepared by immunoSEQ multiplex PCR; TCRdb keeps only in-frame clonotypes and omits some of them. The sample includes about 350,000 clones, 80% to 90% of them seen just once. Treatment noted: about 20 received Ad26.COV2.S at low or high dose, single or two shots; about five received placebo; per-sample allocation not given. Sampling was done on day 63 after the first vaccine or placebo injection. The input for sequencing was peripheral blood, taken in a trial of Ad26.COV2.S vaccine versus placebo. These receptors were obtained from a person aged 18-60 years who received the Ad26.COV2.S COVID-19 vaccine or a placebo.

This clone showed up just once. V and J are TRBV19 and TRBJ2-1; TRBD2 agrees at 10 bases. Unmatched junction bases numbered 11, after V lost 0 bases and J lost 3 bases. Germline CDR1 is LNHDA and CDR2 is SQIVND (reference sequence). This CDR3 region has 19 residues. CDR3 sequence reads: CASSIDGGLAGAYYNEQFF. The CDR3 DNA sequence: TGTGCCAGTAGTATAGATGGTGGGCTAGCGGGAGCGTACTACAATGAGCAGTTCTTC.

The chain's CDR3 is CASSQQGASSYNEQFF. The CDR3 DNA reads as TGCGCCAGCAGCCAACAAGGGGCCTCGTCCTACAATGAGCAGTTCTTC. This chain connects TRBV4-1 to TRBJ2-1, with D perhaps TRBD1 (5 bases). Germline CDR1 and CDR2: MGHRA and YSYEKL. The CDR3 has 16 residues. Trimming removed 2 bases at V and 1 base at J, with 12 bases between.

The CDR3: CASRGNVLTF. CDR3 bases: TGTGCCAGCAGAGGTAACGTCCTGACTTTC. V and J are TRBV9 and TRBJ2-6; D gene uncertain. V lost 5 bases, J lost 10 bases, and 4 bases lay in between. The germline CDR1 and CDR2 sequences are SGDLS and YYNGEE. CDR3 length: 10 residues.

The chain has TRBV29-1 and TRBJ2-3, with D unclear. CDR1 is SQVTM and CDR2 is ANQGSEA in the germline V gene. This CDR3 region has 12 residues. The V and J ends lost 5 bases and 0 bases respectively, with 6 bases between them. CDR3 DNA sequence: TGCAGCGTTCAGTCTAGCACAGATACGCAGTATTTT. Translating gives CSVQSSTDTQYF.

The chain employs TRBV12-5 and TRBJ2-7, with D perhaps assigned TRBD1 or TRBD2 (5 bases each). This CDR3 spans 13 amino acids. CDR1 LGHNT and CDR2 FRNRAP come from the germline V gene. With 9 bases removed from V and 0 bases from J, the gap between germline ends came to 12 bases. This chain's CDR3 is CASRDEYSYEQYF. The CDR3 coding sequence is TGTGCTAGCCGGGACGAATACTCCTACGAGCAGTACTTC. Supplemented by reference TRBV12-5 and TRBJ2-7, the full variable domain reads DARVTQTPRHKVTEMGQEVTMRCQPILGHNTVFWYRQTMMQGLELLAYFRNRAPLDDSGMPKDRFSAEMPDATLATLKIQPSEPRDSAVYFCASRDEYSYEQYFGPGTRLTVT.

This chain joins TRBV3-1 (or the pseudogene TRBV3-2) and TRBJ1-1; 7 positions match TRBD1. Germline values: CDR1 LGHDT, CDR2 YNNKEL (reference sequence). The ends lost 3 bases at V and 7 bases at J; junction bases unmatched: 8. The CDR3 length is 14 residues. CDR3 loop: CASSHRLGDSEAFF. The DNA for the CDR3 is TGTGCCAGCAGCCATCGCTTGGGGGACAGTGAAGCTTTCTTT.

The DNA for the CDR3 is TGTGCCAGCAGCTTAGCGCCGAGGGGGAGGAAAGAGACCCAGTACTTC. Translated, it gives CASSLAPRGRKETQYF. This chain connects TRBV7-8 to TRBJ2-5, with D perhaps given as TRBD1 or TRBD2 (6 bases each). Germline CDR1 and CDR2: SGHVS and FQNEAQ. The CDR3 is made up of 16 amino acids. Trimming took 0 bases from V and 3 from J, leaving 14 bases between them.

CDR3 in amino acids: CASSRPAGNNEQFF. CDR3 DNA: TGTGCCAGCAGCCGCCCCGCGGGGAACAATGAGCAGTTCTTC. This chain joins TRBV7-2 and TRBJ2-1, with D tentatively TRBD2 (6 bases). From germline, CDR1 is SGHTA and CDR2 FQGNSA. V lost 5 bases and J lost 5, with 13 bases in between. This CDR3 has 14 residues.

V gene TRBV12-3 or TRBV12-4 combines with J gene TRBJ1-2, with 7 bases fitting TRBD1. The CDR3 is made up of 13 amino acids. V was pared by 7 bases and J by 3 bases, with 5 bases of the junction left unmatched. The CDR3 nucleotides are TGTGCCAGCAACAAAGGGGGCTACTATGGCTACACCTTC. Encoded protein: CASNKGGYYGYTF.

This chain connects TRBV13 to TRBJ2-7; possibly TRBD1 or TRBD2 for D (5 bases each). Germline CDR1 is PRHDT and CDR2 is FYEKMQ (reference sequence). V was trimmed by 5 bases and J by 2 bases, leaving 13 bases between them. The CDR3 length is 14 residues. The CDR3 DNA follows: TGTGCCAGCAGCCCCCGGGACCGAGCCTACGAGCAGTACTTC. It is translated as CASSPRDRAYEQYF.

CDR3 region: CASSLDSGENTEAFF. The CDR3 region has the DNA TGTGCCAGCAGCTTAGACAGCGGGGAAAACACTGAAGCTTTCTTT. The chain carries TRBV7-2 and TRBJ1-1; no clear D. The CDR3 totals 15 residues. V was clipped by 1 base and J by 2 bases, with 11 bases between them. Germline values: CDR1 SGHTA, CDR2 FQGNSA.

This clone appeared a single time. This chain uses TRBV25-1 with TRBJ2-1; possible D gene TRBD2, 6 bases. The CDR3 sequence is 15 residues long. Per germline, CDR1 MGHDK and CDR2 SYGVNS. The ends were cut back, 6 bases at V and 3 bases at J, with 15 bases in the middle. The chain's CDR3 is CASSPPGLIYNEQFF. The DNA for the CDR3 is TGTGCCAGCAGCCCCCCGGGACTGATCTACAATGAGCAGTTCTTC. Using reference TRBV25-1 and TRBJ2-1 for the parts outside the CDR3, the full variable domain is EADIYQTPRYLVIGTGKKITLECSQTMGHDKMYWYQQDPGMELHLIHYSYGVNSTEKGDLSSESTVSRIRTEHFPLTLESARPSHTSQYLCASSPPGLIYNEQFFGPGTRLTVL.

The chain couples TRBV5-1 to TRBJ1-1; D remains unclear. The V gene's germline CDR1 is SGHRS and CDR2 YFSETQ. The CDR3 is 16 amino acids. V lost 1 base, J lost 4 bases, and 17 bases lay in between. As DNA, the CDR3 is TGCGCCAGCAGCTTGCTCCCTGACAATCTCGGCACTGAAGCTTTCTTT. Its protein is CASSLLPDNLGTEAFF.

The chain links TRBV19 to TRBJ1-5; D perhaps matches TRBD1 (6 bases). Trimming cost V 3 bases and J 1 base, with 16 bases left between them. Germline CDR1 reads LNHDA; CDR2 reads SQIVND (reference sequence). This CDR3 is built from 17 residues. CDR3 sequence: CASSISGARASNQPQHF. CDR3 bases: TGTGCCAGTAGTATCTCGGGGGCTCGGGCCAGCAATCAGCCCCAGCATTTT.

The sample holds one count of this clone. The chain has TRBV4-3 and TRBJ1-2; D might be TRBD1 (6 bases). CDR1 is LGHNA and CDR2 is YSLEER in the germline V gene. The CDR3 contains 15 residues. Trimming removed 3 bases from V and 4 bases from J, with 15 bases in between. The CDR3 reads CASSHSFSGAYGYTF. For the CDR3, the DNA is TGCGCCAGCAGCCACTCCTTCTCAGGGGCCTATGGCTACACCTTC.

This rearrangement joins TRBV3-1 (or the pseudogene TRBV3-2) to TRBJ2-3; D remains unclear. Germline values: CDR1 LGHDT, CDR2 YNNKEL (reference sequence). With 1 base removed from V and 3 bases from J, the gap between germline ends came to 8 bases. There are 14 residues in the CDR3. CDR3 sequence: CASSQGGPTDTQYF. In DNA form, the CDR3 reads TGTGCCAGCAGCCAAGGAGGCCCAACAGATACGCAGTATTTT.

The CDR3 sequence: CASSLGHLQETQYF. The CDR3 DNA reads as TGCGCCAGCAGCTTGGGACATCTCCAAGAGACCCAGTACTTC. V is TRBV5-1 and J is TRBJ2-5; no clear D. Germline CDR1 is SGHRS and CDR2 is YFSETQ. Trimming shortened V by 0 bases and J by 1 base, and 7 bases separated the two germline ends. The CDR3 runs 14 residues.

This chain links TRBV5-1 with TRBJ2-1; 16 nucleotides align to TRBD2. Trimming took 4 bases from V and 5 from J; bases not matched to a gene: 3. This CDR3 region has 16 residues. Germline-derived CDR1 and CDR2 are SGHRS and YFSETQ. CDR3 protein: CASSGTSGGANNEQFF. For the CDR3, the DNA is TGCGCCAGCAGCGGGACTAGCGGGGGGGCTAACAATGAGCAGTTCTTC.

V is TRBV4-2 and J is TRBJ1-4; 7 bases map to TRBD1. V shed 1 base, J shed 3 bases, and the junction held 5 bases outside the gene matches. The CDR3 is 16 amino acids. Germline assignment: CDR1 LGHNA and CDR2 YNFKEQ. The CDR3 protein is CASSQGIGTANEKLFF. The CDR3 coding sequence is TGTGCCAGCAGCCAAGGAATAGGGACAGCTAATGAAAAACTGTTTTTT.

This clone has at least ten counts. This sequence joins TRBV15 and TRBJ2-1; 10 bases line up with TRBD2. The CDR3 extends over 17 amino acids. V gave up 0 bases and J gave up 3 bases; unmatched junction bases: 5. Germline V gives CDR1 LNHNV, CDR2 YYDKDF (reference sequence). DNA for the CDR3: TGTGCCACCAGCAGAGAAGCTAGCGGGAGAGGCTACAATGAGCAGTTCTTC. Protein sequence: CATSREASGRGYNEQFF.

Here the CDR3 DNA reads TGTGCCAGTAGAGGACTAGCGGGACTTAACACCGGGGAGCTGTTTTTT. Amino acid sequence: CASRGLAGLNTGELFF. This sequence joins TRBV19 and TRBJ2-2; the match to TRBD2 covers 12 bases. The CDR3 extends over 16 amino acids. V was clipped by 6 bases and J by 2 bases; unmatched bases: 4. Germline loops: CDR1 LNHDA, CDR2 SQIVND (reference sequence).

The V and J genes are TRBV5-1 and TRBJ1-1; 9 bases are a match to TRBD1. Germline CDR1 and CDR2: SGHRS and YFSETQ. The junction had 11 bases not matched to a gene; V was cut back by 2 bases and J by 3 bases. The CDR3 length is 17 residues. The CDR3 DNA reads TGCGCCAGCAGCTTAATACCGGGACAGGGAACCGACACTGAAGCTTTCTTT. This sequence encodes CASSLIPGQGTDTEAFF.

On this clone itself: Other DNA sequences in the same sample also yield this CDR3. The chain uses TRBV5-1 and TRBJ1-5; the match to TRBD1 covers 9 bases. The CDR3 is made up of 15 amino acids. Trimming at V came to 1 base and at J to 6 bases, leaving 5 bases not matched to a gene. The V gene's germline CDR1 is SGHRS and CDR2 YFSETQ. In DNA, the CDR3 is TGCGCCAGCAGCTTGACAGGGGGCGCGGGTCAGCCCCAGCATTTT. Its translation is CASSLTGGAGQPQHF.

The rearrangement uses TRBV18 and TRBJ1-1; 7 bases are a match to TRBD1. The length of the CDR3 is 14 residues. Germline V gives CDR1 KGHSH, CDR2 LQKENI. The ends lost 2 bases at V and 6 bases at J; junction bases unmatched: 6. CDR3 nucleotides: TGTGCCAGCTCACCAGGTAGGGACAGATCTGAAGCTTTCTTT. Translation: CASSPGRDRSEAFF.

This chain links TRBV24-1 with TRBJ2-5, with TRBD2 matching over 10 bases. Trimming took 4 bases from V and 2 from J; bases not matched to a gene: 6. CDR3 length: 16 amino acids. Germline V CDR1 and CDR2: KGHDR, SFDVKD. The CDR3 nucleotides are TGTGCCACCAGTGACCCGGGACTAGCGTCGCAAGAGACCCAGTACTTC. Its protein is CATSDPGLASQETQYF.

V usage is TRBV6-2 or TRBV6-3 and J usage is TRBJ1-1; no reliable D call. Trimming took off 6 bases at V and 4 bases at J, with 12 bases between the two ends. The germline V gene encodes CDR1 MNHEY and CDR2 SVGEGT. The CDR3 consists of 13 residues. The CDR3 nucleotides read TGTGCCAGCAGCCCCGTCCTAATCACTGAAGCTTTCTTT. Translation: CASSPVLITEAFF.

The genes are TRBV5-1 and TRBJ2-7, with TRBD1 as a possible D gene (5 bases). The V end lost 5 bases, the J end lost 5 bases, and 14 bases lay between the germline ends. Germline CDR1 reads SGHRS; CDR2 reads YFSETQ. The CDR3 length is 13 residues. CDR3 residues: CASSLYRSDEQYF. In DNA form, the CDR3 reads TGCGCCAGCAGTCTCTACAGGTCGGACGAGCAGTACTTC.

The rearrangement links TRBV5-1 to TRBJ2-3, with D hard to call. This CDR3 is 15 amino acids long. Trimming took 1 base from V and 2 from J, leaving 11 bases between them. Germline CDR1 SGHRS, CDR2 YFSETQ. DNA for the CDR3: TGCGCCAGCAGCTTGTTAGGTTATCCCACAGATACGCAGTATTTT. Encoded protein: CASSLLGYPTDTQYF.

The rearrangement joins TRBV12-3 or TRBV12-4 to TRBJ1-3; D gene uncertain. The CDR3 loop spans 12 amino acids. V lost 6 bases and J lost 9, with 12 bases in between. The CDR3 spells CASRDRGATIYF. Written as DNA, the CDR3 is TGTGCCAGCAGGGATCGCGGCGCCACCATATATTTT.